In its sample, the clone carrying this T cell receptor beta chain was seen many times. Its target is not known. Germline V gene lookup returns CDR1 SGHTA and CDR2 FQGNSA. The CDR3 sequence is 13 residues long. Trimming stripped 4 bases from V and 6 bases from J, with 10 bases between. As for the cDNA, it was generated by 5'RACE with 10-nucleotide random UMIs. TCRdb processed the 5' RACE reads anew with MiXCR; each CDR3 protein has one entry. The sample yields tens of thousands of distinct CDR3 sequences, 2% to 3% seen once. The data are from a study of neurological immune-mediated disorders. Findings of the study overall: Among expanded clones, no CDR3 amino acid sequences were shared across subjects, a pattern suggesting private repertoires in all groups.

The clonotype originates from a man aged 50-59 years with multiple sclerosis. The sequenced sample consisted of PBMCs. The chain employs TRBV7-2 and TRBJ1-5, with unresolved D. CDR3 bases: TGTGCCAGCAGCTCAATTTGGGGTCAGCCCCAGCATTTT. Translation gives CASSSIWGQPQHF.